A selection of T cell receptor beta chains follows, all from one sample in a study of blood T cell repertoires in COVID-19. The table came from immunoSEQ multiplex PCR; TCRdb's copy has only in-frame clones and leaves some out. The sample lists some 170,000 clones, about 78% seen once, with about 9% in the top ten. Specimen: peripheral blood. The source is a woman aged 50 to 60 with active or convalescent COVID-19. Each CDR3 is given with its conserved first and last residue. The order of the fields is CDR3 protein, CDR3 DNA, clone size, D gene, J gene, V gene. A D gene is named only where the DNA matches it firmly. Rows may omit the clone size; those that give it use once, few, many or a size class.

CASSESGAGGLAGELFF | TGTGCCAGCAGCGAGAGCGGAGCGGGGGGGCTCGCCGGGGAGCTGTTTTTT | . | TRBD2 | TRBJ2-2 | TRBV9
CASSYSGRVKGGYTF | TGTGCCAGCAGTTACTCAGGCAGGGTAAAGGGTGGCTACACCTTC | . | . | TRBJ1-2 | TRBV6-6
CASSLSPGEAFF | TGTGCCAGCAGTTTATCCCCAGGGGAAGCTTTCTTT | . | . | TRBJ1-1 | TRBV12-3/TRBV12-4
CASSPLAGYEQYF | TGTGCCAGCAGTCCCCTAGCGGGCTACGAGCAGTACTTC | . | TRBD2 | TRBJ2-7 | TRBV25-1
CASSLRGRPITDTQYF | TGTGCCAGCAGCTTACGTGGGAGGCCCATCACAGATACGCAGTATTTT | . | . | TRBJ2-3 | TRBV7-3
CASSLQLNTEAFF | TGTGCCAGCAGCTTACAGTTGAACACTGAAGCTTTCTTT | . | . | TRBJ1-1 | TRBV7-3
CASSVTAGGSYEQYF | TGTGCCAGCAGCGTAACGGCGGGAGGGAGCTACGAGCAGTACTTC | . | TRBD2 | TRBJ2-7 | TRBV9
CASSSLGGQETQYF | TGTGCCAGCAGTTCCCTCGGGGGGCAAGAGACCCAGTACTTC | once | TRBD2 | TRBJ2-5 | TRBV6-6
CASSSTGGNQPQHF | TGTGCCAGCAGCTCGACAGGAGGCAATCAGCCCCAGCATTTT | . | . | TRBJ1-5 | TRBV7-2
CAWSGGTGFYEQYF | TGTGCCTGGAGTGGCGGGACAGGGTTTTACGAGCAGTACTTC | . | TRBD1 | TRBJ2-7 | TRBV30
CASSFHTGGEQYF | TGTGCCAGCAGCTTTCACACAGGGGGCGAGCAGTACTTC | few | TRBD1 | TRBJ2-7 | TRBV7-3
CASSLTPPGTGHEQFF | TGTGCCAGCAGCTTAACCCCCCCCGGGACAGGCCATGAGCAGTTCTTC | . | TRBD1 | TRBJ2-1 | TRBV11-3
CASRKGTGGVETQYF | TGTGCCAGCAGGAAGGGGACCGGAGGGGTAGAGACCCAGTACTTC | . | . | TRBJ2-5 | TRBV25-1
CASRSRLAGHNEQFF | TGTGCCAGCAGGTCTAGACTAGCAGGTCACAATGAGCAGTTCTTC | once | TRBD2 | TRBJ2-1 | TRBV27
CASRPPGSSFGQYF | TGTGCCAGCAGACCGCCGGGATCCTCGTTCGGGCAGTACTTC | . | . | TRBJ2-7 | TRBV2
CASSTGLAGGGMSEQYF | TGTGCCAGCAGTACCGGACTAGCGGGAGGTGGGATGAGCGAGCAGTACTTC | . | TRBD2 | TRBJ2-7 | TRBV27
CASSLAEGRITGELFF | TGTGCCAGCAGCTTGGCCGAAGGGAGGATCACCGGGGAGCTGTTTTTT | . | . | TRBJ2-2 | TRBV5-8
CATRQGNVLKGYTF | TGTGCCACCAGACAGGGAAACGTCTTAAAGGGCTACACCTTC | . | . | TRBJ1-2 | TRBV15
CASNRDLGANGYTF | TGCGCCAGCAACCGCGACCTGGGGGCCAATGGCTACACCTTC | . | . | TRBJ1-2 | TRBV4-3
CASSQARGEAPGNTEAFF | TGTGCCAGCAGCCAGGCCCGGGGTGAGGCTCCGGGGAACACTGAAGCTTTCTTT | . | . | TRBJ1-1 | TRBV3-1/TRBV3-2
CASSQGSSGYNEQFF | TGTGCCAGCAGCCAAGGTTCTAGCGGCTACAATGAGCAGTTCTTC | many | TRBD2 | TRBJ2-1 | TRBV4-2
CASNWDSNSPLHF | TGTGCCAGCAATTGGGACAGCAATTCACCCCTCCACTTT | . | TRBD1 | TRBJ1-6 | TRBV6-5
CASSQDLLAGPYEQYF | TGTGCCAGCAGCCAAGATCTACTAGCGGGACCCTACGAGCAGTACTTC | . | TRBD2 | TRBJ2-7 | TRBV4-2
CASSGQAMRGGYTF | TGTGCCAGCAGCGGACAGGCGATGAGAGGTGGCTACACCTTC | . | TRBD1 | TRBJ1-2 | TRBV6-1
CASSQDWAGSGANVLTF | TGTGCCAGCAGCCAAGACTGGGCTGGCTCTGGGGCCAACGTCCTGACTTTC | . | . | TRBJ2-6 | TRBV3-1/TRBV3-2
CASRPQGRTYEQYF | TGTGCCAGCAGGCCTCAGGGTAGGACCTACGAGCAGTACTTC | . | . | TRBJ2-7 | TRBV6-2/TRBV6-3
CASSWKTGSYEQYF | TGTGCCAGCAGCTGGAAGACAGGGTCCTACGAGCAGTACTTC | few | TRBD1 | TRBJ2-7 | TRBV13
CASSQKGQIYEQYF | TGTGCCAGCAGCCAAAAAGGACAGATCTACGAGCAGTACTTC | once | . | TRBJ2-7 | TRBV14
CASSFGESGGYTF | TGTGCCAGCAGCTTTGGGGAAAGCGGCGGCTACACCTTC | large | . | TRBJ1-2 | TRBV7-9
CASSEQSGRATGELFF | TGTGCCAGCAGTGAACAAAGCGGGAGGGCTACCGGGGAGCTGTTTTTT | few | TRBD2 | TRBJ2-2 | TRBV6-1
CAWSGLAGYNEQFF | TGTGCCTGGAGTGGTCTAGCGGGCTACAATGAGCAGTTCTTC | few | TRBD2 | TRBJ2-1 | TRBV30
CATSRANRAGELFF | TGTGCCACCAGCAGAGCCAACCGGGCCGGGGAGCTGTTTTTT | . | . | TRBJ2-2 | TRBV15
CAWSLRTGAQNQPQHF | TGTGCCTGGAGTTTACGGACAGGGGCCCAAAATCAGCCCCAGCATTTT | . | TRBD1 | TRBJ1-5 | TRBV30
CASSLGGTGFSPLHF | TGTGCCAGCAGCTTGGGGGGGACAGGGTTTTCACCCCTCCACTTT | . | TRBD1 | TRBJ1-6 | TRBV5-4
CASSYKAGSSNEKLFF | TGTGCCAGCAGTTACAAGGCGGGCAGTTCTAATGAAAAACTGTTTTTT | . | . | TRBJ1-4 | TRBV6-5
CASSLAPGSGYNEQFF | TGTGCCAGCAGCTTAGCACCGGGATCAGGCTACAATGAGCAGTTCTTC | few | . | TRBJ2-1 | TRBV7-2
CASSFDRRSDGYTF | TGTGCCAGCAGCTTCGACAGGCGCTCGGATGGCTACACCTTC | . | . | TRBJ1-2 | TRBV7-9
CASSQDPGFDQPQHF | TGCGCCAGCAGCCAAGATCCGGGATTTGATCAGCCCCAGCATTTT | . | . | TRBJ1-5 | TRBV4-1
CASSRKLAAYSYEQYF | TGTGCCAGCAGCCGGAAACTAGCGGCGTATTCCTACGAGCAGTACTTC | . | TRBD2 | TRBJ2-7 | TRBV3-1/TRBV3-2
CASSLLVLGANEQFF | TGTGCCAGCAGCTTACTAGTTCTTGGGGCAAATGAGCAGTTCTTC | . | . | TRBJ2-1 | TRBV7-9
CASSQDSGRGEKLFF | TGCGCCAGCAGCCAAGACAGTGGGAGGGGTGAAAAACTGTTTTTT | once | . | TRBJ1-4 | TRBV4-3
CASGVTGGSYEQYF | TGCGCCAGCGGGGTCACAGGGGGAAGTTACGAGCAGTACTTC | . | TRBD1 | TRBJ2-7 | TRBV5-1
CASSEGQGSEQYF | TGCGCCAGCAGCGAAGGACAGGGAAGCGAGCAGTACTTC | few | TRBD1 | TRBJ2-7 | TRBV5-1
CASSPSQGRNTEAFF | TGTGCCAGCTCACCATCCCAGGGGAGGAACACTGAAGCTTTCTTT | . | . | TRBJ1-1 | TRBV18
CASKLSTARGYGYTF | TGTGCCAGCAAACTATCGACGGCCAGGGGGTATGGCTACACCTTC | . | TRBD1 | TRBJ1-2 | TRBV28